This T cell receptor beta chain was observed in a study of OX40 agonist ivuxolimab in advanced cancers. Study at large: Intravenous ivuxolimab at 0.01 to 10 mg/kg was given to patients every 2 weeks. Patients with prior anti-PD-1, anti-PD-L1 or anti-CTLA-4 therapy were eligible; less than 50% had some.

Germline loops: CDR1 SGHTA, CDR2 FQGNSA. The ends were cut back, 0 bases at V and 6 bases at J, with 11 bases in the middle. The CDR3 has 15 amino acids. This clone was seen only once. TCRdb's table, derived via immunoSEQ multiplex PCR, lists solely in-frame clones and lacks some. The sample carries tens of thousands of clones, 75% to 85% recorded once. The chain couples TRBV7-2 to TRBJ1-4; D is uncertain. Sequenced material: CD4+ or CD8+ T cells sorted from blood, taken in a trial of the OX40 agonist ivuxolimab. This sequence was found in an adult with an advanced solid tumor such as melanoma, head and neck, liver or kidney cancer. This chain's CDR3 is CASSLAYGIHEKLFF. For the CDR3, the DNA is TGTGCCAGCAGCTTAGCTTACGGGATCCATGAAAAACTGTTTTTT. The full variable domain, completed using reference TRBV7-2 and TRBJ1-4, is GAGVSQSPSNKVTEKGKDVELRCDPISGHTALYWYRQSLGQGLEFLIYFQGNSAPDKSGLPSDRFSAERTGGSVSTLTIQRTQQEDSAVYLCASSLAYGIHEKLFFGSGTQLSVL.